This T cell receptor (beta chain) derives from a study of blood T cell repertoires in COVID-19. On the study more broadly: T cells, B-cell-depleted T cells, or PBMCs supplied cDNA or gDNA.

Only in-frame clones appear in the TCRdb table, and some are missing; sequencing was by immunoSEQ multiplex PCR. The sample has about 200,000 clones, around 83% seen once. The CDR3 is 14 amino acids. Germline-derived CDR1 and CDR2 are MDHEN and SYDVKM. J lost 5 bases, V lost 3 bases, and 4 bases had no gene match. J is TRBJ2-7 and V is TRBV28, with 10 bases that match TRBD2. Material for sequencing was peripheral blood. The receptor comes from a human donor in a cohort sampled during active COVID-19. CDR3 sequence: CASSFSSGRDEQYF. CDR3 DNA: TGTGCCAGCAGTTTCTCTAGCGGGAGAGACGAGCAGTACTTC.